The 12 T cell receptor beta chains reported below all come from one sample, sequenced in a study of regulatory T cells in long-lasting Graves disease. The TCR beta library used iRepertoire HTBI primers with Arm-PCR amplification of CDR3. One entry per CDR3 protein, called by TCRdb with MiXCR from the multiplex PCR reads. The sample contains approximately 400,000 distinct CDR3 sequences, approximately 15% of which appear only once. The time point is: newly diagnosed GD, antithyroid drugs for less than 3 months. Following extraction of RNA from PBMCs, that RNA was used to make the TCR library. The same specimen was also included in a second study, on T cells in Graves' hyperthyroidism and ophthalmopathy.

Sequencing was performed on peripheral blood mononuclear cells (PBMCs), taken at new diagnosis, from a patient treated with antithyroid drugs. These receptors were obtained from a woman aged 40 to 55 with Graves disease.

This clonotype appeared many times. The chain links TRBV4-1 to TRBJ1-2; a weak D match, TRBD1 (6 bases). Germline CDR1 and CDR2: MGHRA and YSYEKL. The CDR3 runs to 13 residues. Deletions cut 10 bases from V and 4 bases from J, with 16 bases between. The DNA for the CDR3 is TGCGCCACGTCAGGGGAAGGGAGCTATGGCTACACCTTC. Its translation: CATSGEGSYGYTF.

The CDR3 DNA reads as TGTGCCAGTAGTACGACTAGCGGGGCTAGGCATGAGCAGTTCTTC. Translated: CASSTTSGARHEQFF. The chain carries TRBV19 and TRBJ2-1, with 11 bases matching TRBD2. CDR1 is LNHDA and CDR2 is SQIVND in the germline V gene (reference sequence). The CDR3 has 15 amino acids. V was clipped by 4 bases and J by 8 bases; unmatched bases: 7.

There are many counts of this clonotype. The rearrangement links TRBV18 to TRBJ2-7; 9 nucleotides line up with TRBD1. V lost 2 bases, J lost 2 bases, and 7 bases stayed unmatched. CDR3 length: 16 residues. The germline V gene has CDR1 KGHSH and CDR2 LQKENI. The DNA of the CDR3 is TGTGCCAGCTCACCAAACTGGGACAGGGCACCCTACGAGCAGTACTTC. This encodes CASSPNWDRAPYEQYF.

A remark on this clonotype: Just one base apart from a much larger clone, this may be a read error. V usage is TRBV11-2 and J usage is TRBJ2-1; either TRBD1 or TRBD2 may fit D (6 bases each). The CDR3 runs 15 residues. Looked up from germline, CDR1 is SGHAT and CDR2 is FQNNGV. The CDR3 is CASSLEVGRDNEPFF. DNA of the CDR3: TGTGCCAGCAGCTTAGAGGTTGGGCGGGACAATGAGCCGTTCTTC.

Many counts were recorded for this clonotype. The rearrangement uses TRBV20-1 and TRBJ1-1; D uncertain. The CDR3 is made up of 13 amino acids. The V and J ends lost 5 bases and 3 bases respectively, with 13 bases between them. Germline V gene sequence: CDR1 DFQATT, CDR2 SNEGSKA (reference sequence). CDR3 region: CSAAQRWDTEAFF. In DNA form, the CDR3 reads TGCAGTGCTGCTCAACGGTGGGACACTGAAGCTTTCTTT.

This clonotype was detected many times. The chain has TRBV27 and TRBJ2-3; D is perhaps TRBD2 (6 bases). The CDR3 is 13 amino acids. Germline CDR1 MNHEY, CDR2 SMNVEV (reference sequence). V dropped 2 bases and J dropped 11 bases, with 14 bases sitting between them. DNA for the CDR3: TGTGCCAGCAGTTTAGGAGGGAGTCCCCTGCAGTATTTT. Its translation: CASSLGGSPLQYF.

This clonotype was recorded many times. The J gene is TRBJ1-5, the V gene TRBV15, with TRBD1 as a possible D gene (5 bases). This CDR3 spans 15 amino acids. From germline, CDR1 is LNHNV and CDR2 YYDKDF (reference sequence). V lost 0 bases to trimming and J lost 4 bases, with 10 bases between them. CDR3 DNA sequence: TGTGCCACCAGCAGAGATTTGGGGGGAAATCAGCCCCAGCATTTT. Residues: CATSRDLGGNQPQHF.

This clonotype was recorded a few times. The chain uses TRBV20-1 and TRBJ2-7; no firm D call. Germline values: CDR1 DFQATT, CDR2 SNEGSKA (reference sequence). V gave up 3 bases and J gave up 0 bases, with 6 bases separating them. CDR3 length: 12 residues. CDR3 sequence: CSASPFSYEQYF. CDR3 in DNA: TGCAGTGCTAGTCCCTTCTCCTACGAGCAGTACTTC.

The chain joins TRBV20-1 to TRBJ1-2; the D is unclear. CDR3 length equals 14 residues. Trimming shortened V by 5 bases and J by 5 bases, and 18 bases separated the two germline ends. The germline V gene has CDR1 DFQATT and CDR2 SNEGSKA (reference sequence). CDR3 sequence (DNA): TGCAGTGCTGTGGAGGGTCTCCGACGGTATGGCTACACCTTC. Encoded protein: CSAVEGLRRYGYTF.

This clonotype was counted at least ten times. The rearrangement joins TRBV6-1 to TRBJ1-6; D is perhaps TRBD1 (6 bases). The V end lost 5 bases, the J end lost 9 bases, and 14 bases lay between the germline ends. This CDR3 has 14 residues. Per the germline V gene, CDR1 is MNHNS and CDR2 is SASEGT. The DNA for the CDR3 is TGTGCCAGCAGTCAACAGGGTGAACGTTCACCCCTCCACTTT. This sequence encodes CASSQQGERSPLHF.

This clonotype was counted many times. This chain uses TRBV2 with TRBJ2-7; 13 bases map to TRBD2. The V and J ends lost 4 bases and 4 bases, in that order; junction bases with no gene match: 13. Germline V lookup: CDR1 SNHLY, CDR2 FYNNEI. CDR3 length equals 18 residues. The CDR3 nucleotides read TGTGCCAGCAGTGGTCGGACTAGCGGGAGTCGACCCTCTTACGAGCAGTACTTC. Translation gives CASSGRTSGSRPSYEQYF.

This clonotype was picked up many times. The rearrangement links TRBV5-1 to TRBJ2-2, with D perhaps TRBD2 (5 bases). The CDR3 spans 17 residues. The V gene's germline CDR1 is SGHRS and CDR2 YFSETQ. The germline V and J ends were trimmed by 4 bases and 3 bases, with 19 bases remaining between them. The chain's CDR3 is CASSHELGFGDTGELFF. DNA of the CDR3: TGCGCCAGCAGCCATGAACTTGGTTTCGGGGACACCGGGGAGCTGTTTTTT. Based on the CDR3 plus reference TRBV5-1 and TRBJ2-2, the full variable domain is KAGVTQTPRYLIKTRGQQVTLSCSPISGHRSVSWYQQTPGQGLQFLFEYFSETQRNKGNFPGRFSGRQFSNSRSEMNVSTLELGDSALYLCASSHELGFGDTGELFFGEGSRLTVL.